A selection of T cell receptor beta chains follows, all from one sample in a study of cytomegalovirus exposure and HLA in healthy donors. Measured with immunoSEQ multiplex PCR; TCRdb has only the in-frame clones, and not every one. Of 150,000 to 200,000 clones in the sample, 70% to 85% were seen once. The material sequenced was PBMCs. The receptors originated from a man aged 50 to 60 in good health and CMV-seropositive. Each CDR3 is given with its conserved first and last residue. D genes are given only for firm matches. Not every row has a clone size; where given, it reads once, few, many or a size class.

V gene: TRBV13; J gene: TRBJ2-5; clone size: .; D gene: .; CDR3 DNA: TGTGCCAGCAGCCCACTACAAGAGACCCAGTACTTC; CDR3 protein: CASSPLQETQYF
V gene: TRBV5-1; J gene: TRBJ2-7; clone size: .; D gene: .; CDR3 DNA: TGCGCCAGCAGCTTGGTTGGGGACTCCGAGCAGTACTTC; CDR3 protein: CASSLVGDSEQYF
V gene: TRBV25-1; J gene: TRBJ1-4; clone size: .; D gene: .; CDR3 DNA: TGTGCCAGCAGTGGGCCGGGACACTCCACTGGAAAACTGTTTTTT; CDR3 protein: CASSGPGHSTGKLFF
V gene: TRBV23-1; J gene: TRBJ1-5; clone size: .; D gene: .; CDR3 DNA: TGCGCCAGCAATCGGGACTTGGGCAGCAATCAGCCCCAGCATTTT; CDR3 protein: CASNRDLGSNQPQHF
V gene: TRBV5-4; J gene: TRBJ1-5; clone size: few; D gene: .; CDR3 DNA: TGTGCCAGCAGCTTGGGGGGCGCAGGGGTGGGTCAGCCCCAGCATTTT; CDR3 protein: CASSLGGAGVGQPQHF
V gene: TRBV9; J gene: TRBJ2-5; clone size: .; D gene: .; CDR3 DNA: TGTGCCAGCAGCGTACGTACCGGGGAGCGGGAGACCCAGTACTTC; CDR3 protein: CASSVRTGERETQYF
V gene: TRBV5-6; J gene: TRBJ1-2; clone size: .; D gene: TRBD1; CDR3 DNA: TGTGCCAGCAGCACTGTCCGGGACAGGGGGAAGAGTTACTATGGCTACACCTTC; CDR3 protein: CASSTVRDRGKSYYGYTF
V gene: TRBV9; J gene: TRBJ2-3; clone size: .; D gene: TRBD2; CDR3 DNA: TGTGCCAGCAGCGTACTACCAAGCGGGGGCTCAGATACGCAGTATTTT; CDR3 protein: CASSVLPSGGSDTQYF
V gene: TRBV27; J gene: TRBJ2-5; clone size: .; D gene: .; CDR3 DNA: TGTGCCAGCAGTTTGGACGACAGGAAACAAGAGACCCAGTACTTC; CDR3 protein: CASSLDDRKQETQYF
V gene: TRBV2; J gene: TRBJ1-2; clone size: few; D gene: .; CDR3 DNA: TGTGCCAGCAGTCCCCAGCAGGGCTATGGCTACACCTTC; CDR3 protein: CASSPQQGYGYTF
V gene: TRBV4-2; J gene: TRBJ2-7; clone size: few; D gene: TRBD2; CDR3 DNA: TGTGCCAGCAGCCACCCCCGGACTAGCGGGGGGGCCGGAACCTACGAGCAGTACTTC; CDR3 protein: CASSHPRTSGGAGTYEQYF
V gene: TRBV18; J gene: TRBJ1-1; clone size: few; D gene: .; CDR3 DNA: TGTGCCAGCTCACCAGGGGCCCTGCCGCCGGCTTTCTTT; CDR3 protein: CASSPGALPPAFF
V gene: TRBV4-3; J gene: TRBJ2-3; clone size: .; D gene: TRBD2; CDR3 DNA: TGCGCCAGCAGCCAAGACACTAGCGGTTCCACAGATACGCAGTATTTT; CDR3 protein: CASSQDTSGSTDTQYF
V gene: TRBV5-1; J gene: TRBJ2-7; clone size: .; D gene: TRBD1; CDR3 DNA: TGCGCCAGCAGCTTGGCCCGTCAGGGGGCAGTCTACGAGCAGTACTTC; CDR3 protein: CASSLARQGAVYEQYF
V gene: TRBV19; J gene: TRBJ2-4; clone size: few; D gene: TRBD1; CDR3 DNA: TGTGCCAGTAGTATAGATTCGCACGACAGGGGCAACATTCAGTACTTC; CDR3 protein: CASSIDSHDRGNIQYF
V gene: TRBV5-1; J gene: TRBJ1-3; clone size: once; D gene: .; CDR3 DNA: TGCGCCAGCAGCGGGGAGGGTGGAAGAAACACCATATATTTT; CDR3 protein: CASSGEGGRNTIYF
V gene: TRBV4-1; J gene: TRBJ1-4; clone size: .; D gene: TRBD1; CDR3 DNA: TGCGCCAGCAGCCAAGATGGTCCGGGACAGTCAACTAATGAAAAACTGTTTTTT; CDR3 protein: CASSQDGPGQSTNEKLFF
V gene: TRBV11-2; J gene: TRBJ1-2; clone size: .; D gene: .; CDR3 DNA: TGTGCCAGCAGCTTAGTGGTGAGGGCAGCCTGGGGCTACACCTTC; CDR3 protein: CASSLVVRAAWGYTF
V gene: TRBV11-2; J gene: TRBJ2-1; clone size: .; D gene: TRBD2; CDR3 DNA: TGTGCCAGCAGCCTTAGCGGGGGGGCCCCCTATGAGCAGTTCTTC; CDR3 protein: CASSLSGGAPYEQFF
V gene: TRBV5-1; J gene: TRBJ1-1; clone size: few; D gene: TRBD1; CDR3 DNA: TGCGCCAGCAGCTTCGAACCACCGGGACAGGGAAACACTGAAGCTTTCTTT; CDR3 protein: CASSFEPPGQGNTEAFF
V gene: TRBV30; J gene: TRBJ1-2; clone size: .; D gene: .; CDR3 DNA: TGTGCCTTGACAGGCTACACCTTC; CDR3 protein: CALTGYTF
V gene: TRBV5-1; J gene: TRBJ1-6; clone size: once; D gene: TRBD1; CDR3 DNA: TGCGCCAGCAGCTTGGACAGGGGCGACTATAATTCACCCCTCCACTTT; CDR3 protein: CASSLDRGDYNSPLHF
V gene: TRBV7-9; J gene: TRBJ2-7; clone size: .; D gene: TRBD2; CDR3 DNA: TGTGCCAGCAGCTTAGAAGGCGGGGGGGCCTACGAGCAGTACTTC; CDR3 protein: CASSLEGGGAYEQYF
V gene: TRBV30; J gene: TRBJ1-3; clone size: .; D gene: .; CDR3 DNA: TGTGCCTGGAGTGTACCCGACAGGAGATTGAGTGGAAACACCATATATTTT; CDR3 protein: CAWSVPDRRLSGNTIYF
V gene: TRBV27; J gene: TRBJ2-2; clone size: .; D gene: TRBD1; CDR3 DNA: TGTGCCAGCAGGATCTCGACAGGGCGGAACACCGGGGAGCTGTTTTTT; CDR3 protein: CASRISTGRNTGELFF
V gene: TRBV4-3; J gene: TRBJ2-3; clone size: once; D gene: .; CDR3 DNA: TGCGCCAGCAGCCAAATGCTAAGCACAGATACGCAGTATTTT; CDR3 protein: CASSQMLSTDTQYF
V gene: TRBV5-6; J gene: TRBJ1-2; clone size: .; D gene: TRBD1; CDR3 DNA: TGTGCCAGCAGCTTGTTGGGGACAGGGATGGGTGGCTACACCTTC; CDR3 protein: CASSLLGTGMGGYTF
V gene: TRBV9; J gene: TRBJ2-2; clone size: once; D gene: .; CDR3 DNA: TGTGCCAGCAAGCCCCTTACGAACACCGGGGAGCTGTTTTTT; CDR3 protein: CASKPLTNTGELFF
V gene: TRBV7-7; J gene: TRBJ2-7; clone size: .; D gene: TRBD1; CDR3 DNA: TGTGCCAGCAGCTCGGGACAGGGGGCATACGAGCAGTACTTC; CDR3 protein: CASSSGQGAYEQYF
V gene: TRBV7-2; J gene: TRBJ1-5; clone size: .; D gene: .; CDR3 DNA: TGTGCCAGCAGCTTAGACAGGTACAATCAGCCCCAGCATTTT; CDR3 protein: CASSLDRYNQPQHF
V gene: TRBV30; J gene: TRBJ1-1; clone size: .; D gene: .; CDR3 DNA: TGTGCCTGGAGTGGCGATTCCAACACTGAAGCTTTCTTT; CDR3 protein: CAWSGDSNTEAFF
V gene: TRBV2; J gene: TRBJ2-4; clone size: .; D gene: .; CDR3 DNA: TGTGCCAGCCAGGGACAGCGGGACATTCAGTACTTC; CDR3 protein: CASQGQRDIQYF
V gene: TRBV5-1; J gene: TRBJ2-5; clone size: .; D gene: TRBD1; CDR3 DNA: TGCGCCAGCAGCTTGACTTACTACAGGGGGCGCGGGAAGACCCAGTACTTC; CDR3 protein: CASSLTYYRGRGKTQYF
V gene: TRBV10-3; J gene: TRBJ1-2; clone size: .; D gene: .; CDR3 DNA: TGTGCCATCAGTGAGACAGGGCCTGGCTACACCTTC; CDR3 protein: CAISETGPGYTF
V gene: TRBV20-1; J gene: TRBJ2-5; clone size: .; D gene: .; CDR3 DNA: TGCAGTGCACTGACAGAAGAGACCCAGTACTTC; CDR3 protein: CSALTEETQYF
V gene: TRBV7-3; J gene: TRBJ1-5; clone size: .; D gene: .; CDR3 DNA: TGTGCCAGCAGCTCCCAGGGGTTGGTTCAGCCCCAGCATTTT; CDR3 protein: CASSSQGLVQPQHF
V gene: TRBV27; J gene: TRBJ1-4; clone size: .; D gene: .; CDR3 DNA: TGTGCCAGCACCCAGGCGGGGGCAACTAATGAAAAACTGTTTTTT; CDR3 protein: CASTQAGATNEKLFF
V gene: TRBV27; J gene: TRBJ2-1; clone size: .; D gene: .; CDR3 DNA: TGTGCCAGCAGCCTTCGCGCGCTAGAATACAATGAGCAGTTCTTC; CDR3 protein: CASSLRALEYNEQFF
V gene: TRBV5-4; J gene: TRBJ1-5; clone size: .; D gene: .; CDR3 DNA: TGTGCCAGCAGCCAAGAGGGACACCTGGGCAATCAGCCCCAGCATTTT; CDR3 protein: CASSQEGHLGNQPQHF
V gene: TRBV6-5; J gene: TRBJ2-7; clone size: few; D gene: TRBD1; CDR3 DNA: TGTGCCAGCACTACCGGGACAGGGTTGCACGAGCAGTACTTC; CDR3 protein: CASTTGTGLHEQYF
V gene: TRBV29-1; J gene: TRBJ1-2; clone size: .; D gene: TRBD1; CDR3 DNA: TGCAGCGTTGGACAGGGGGGTGGCTACACCTTC; CDR3 protein: CSVGQGGGYTF
V gene: TRBV7-2; J gene: TRBJ2-7; clone size: .; D gene: .; CDR3 DNA: TGTGCCAGCAGCTCTATTAATAGCATTTACGAGCAGTACTTC; CDR3 protein: CASSSINSIYEQYF
V gene: TRBV4-1; J gene: TRBJ1-3; clone size: few; D gene: .; CDR3 DNA: TGCGCCAGCAGCGGACAGACAGACCTCTCTGGAAACACCATATATTTT; CDR3 protein: CASSGQTDLSGNTIYF
V gene: TRBV7-3; J gene: TRBJ1-1; clone size: .; D gene: .; CDR3 DNA: TGTGCCAGCAGCTTAAACTCCGGTGAGAACACTGAAGCTTTCTTT; CDR3 protein: CASSLNSGENTEAFF
V gene: TRBV4-1; J gene: TRBJ2-1; clone size: once; D gene: TRBD2; CDR3 DNA: TGCGCCAGCAGCCAAGCCCCGAGGGGGCCTAGCGGGGGCAGTGAGCAGTTCTTC; CDR3 protein: CASSQAPRGPSGGSEQFF
V gene: TRBV7-9; J gene: TRBJ2-6; clone size: once; D gene: .; CDR3 DNA: TGTGCCAGCAGCTTATATGCTAGCTCTGGGGCCAACGTCCTGACTTTC; CDR3 protein: CASSLYASSGANVLTF